Listed below are T cell receptor beta chains from one sample, sequenced in a study of blood T cell repertoires in COVID-19. Libraries were prepared by immunoSEQ multiplex PCR; TCRdb keeps only in-frame clonotypes and omits some of them. Among about 280,000 clones listed, about 80% were seen once. Source material: peripheral blood. The receptors shown here come from a woman between 50 and 59 years old who had recovered from COVID-19. The conserved cysteine and the conserved F or W are not part of the CDR3 here.

V gene: TRBV7-9; J gene: TRBJ1-4; CDR3 protein: ASSLATLANEKLF
V gene: TRBV3-1/TRBV3-2; J gene: TRBJ2-5; CDR3 protein: ASSQGQKETQY
V gene: TRBV21-1; J gene: TRBJ2-1; CDR3 protein: ASSKGDRGPSYNEQF
V gene: TRBV7-2; J gene: TRBJ2-5; CDR3 protein: ASSLEGLAQETQY
V gene: TRBV5-1; J gene: TRBJ2-3; CDR3 protein: ASSLELGETDTQY
V gene: TRBV4-1; J gene: TRBJ2-5; CDR3 protein: ASRASGLWGETQY
V gene: TRBV18; J gene: TRBJ1-6; CDR3 protein: ASSPSVPSGAESPLH
V gene: TRBV7-9; J gene: TRBJ2-3; CDR3 protein: ASSLTSDTQY
V gene: TRBV7-9; J gene: TRBJ1-2; CDR3 protein: ASSLGGETNYGYT
V gene: TRBV5-1; J gene: TRBJ1-4; CDR3 protein: ASRGSQGRTEKLF
V gene: TRBV27; J gene: TRBJ2-7; CDR3 protein: ASRGGSHYEQY
V gene: TRBV7-3; J gene: TRBJ2-5; CDR3 protein: ASSLGPGTGEETQY
V gene: TRBV7-3; J gene: TRBJ2-2; CDR3 protein: ASSPNQGGAGELF
V gene: TRBV18; J gene: TRBJ2-5; CDR3 protein: ASSPNATGGYRETQY
V gene: TRBV7-3; J gene: TRBJ2-1; CDR3 protein: ASSPRTTNYNEQF
V gene: TRBV29-1; J gene: TRBJ2-1; CDR3 protein: SVGNRQGAAEQF
V gene: TRBV3-1/TRBV3-2; J gene: TRBJ1-1; CDR3 protein: ASSQVGQEAF
V gene: TRBV30; J gene: TRBJ1-1; CDR3 protein: AWSQGGSNTEAF
V gene: TRBV2; J gene: TRBJ2-7; CDR3 protein: ASSLDRAEQY
V gene: TRBV29-1; J gene: TRBJ2-1; CDR3 protein: SARGAGDYSYNEQF
V gene: TRBV27; J gene: TRBJ1-6; CDR3 protein: ASSLNRGLYNSPLH
V gene: TRBV6-5; J gene: TRBJ1-6; CDR3 protein: ASTWTGQNSPLH
V gene: TRBV18; J gene: TRBJ2-1; CDR3 protein: ASSPRGGTTYNEQF
V gene: TRBV2; J gene: TRBJ2-7; CDR3 protein: ASSVLTGGHYEQY
V gene: TRBV27; J gene: TRBJ2-1; CDR3 protein: ASSLTLGAIYNEQF
V gene: TRBV11-2; J gene: TRBJ2-3; CDR3 protein: ASSLDPLSFGTDTQY
V gene: TRBV7-3; J gene: TRBJ2-3; CDR3 protein: ASSLASGGIDTQY
V gene: TRBV20-1; J gene: TRBJ1-2; CDR3 protein: SASSGGEGYT
V gene: TRBV9; J gene: TRBJ1-1; CDR3 protein: ASSEGTGGTEAF
V gene: TRBV7-3; J gene: TRBJ1-6; CDR3 protein: ASSSGQGYNSPLH
V gene: TRBV28; J gene: TRBJ2-7; CDR3 protein: ASSRFSDSGTYEQY
V gene: TRBV24-1; J gene: TRBJ2-3; CDR3 protein: ATSDFKTSSTDTQY
V gene: TRBV27; J gene: TRBJ1-3; CDR3 protein: ASSSRGGNTIY
V gene: TRBV6-5; J gene: TRBJ2-3; CDR3 protein: AAEWASTDTQY
V gene: TRBV24-1; J gene: TRBJ1-1; CDR3 protein: ATSESRQGASYTEAF
V gene: TRBV5-1; J gene: TRBJ2-3; CDR3 protein: ASSLGGTRGPGTQY
V gene: TRBV10-1; J gene: TRBJ1-3; CDR3 protein: ATTSIVKGNSGGNTIY
V gene: TRBV7-9; J gene: TRBJ1-6; CDR3 protein: ASSLEIPGESPLH
V gene: TRBV4-2; J gene: TRBJ2-1; CDR3 protein: ASSQWGEGNEQF
V gene: TRBV9; J gene: TRBJ2-7; CDR3 protein: ASSVEEQGVGRYEQY
V gene: TRBV19; J gene: TRBJ2-7; CDR3 protein: ASSAQARQGAYEQY
V gene: TRBV5-1; J gene: TRBJ1-4; CDR3 protein: ASSDGGANEKLF